These 3 T cell receptor beta chains came from one sample sequenced in a study of blood T cell repertoires in COVID-19. Using immunoSEQ multiplex PCR, the repertoire was profiled, and TCRdb retains in-frame clones only, with some absent. The sample includes approximately 220,000 clones, less than 90% of them seen just once. Specimen: PBMCs or T cells enriched from blood (not recorded which). These receptors were collected from a woman between 35 and 50 years old who had recovered from COVID-19.

This clone has just one count. V usage is TRBV19 and J usage is TRBJ2-5, with 7 bases lining up with TRBD1. Per the germline V gene, CDR1 is LNHDA and CDR2 is SQIVND (reference sequence). Germline trimming cut 3 bases from V and 2 bases from J; bases unmatched to any gene: 9. The CDR3 has 16 residues. In DNA, the CDR3 is TGTGCCAGTAGTATCCTCCCGACAGGGCTACAAGAGACCCAGTACTTC. Translating it yields CASSILPTGLQETQYF.

The genes are TRBV28 and TRBJ2-3; TRBD2 agrees at 7 bases. Germline loops: CDR1 MDHEN, CDR2 SYDVKM. V gave up 4 bases and J gave up 2 bases; unmatched junction bases: 12. This CDR3 spans 17 amino acids. CDR3 in DNA: TGTGCCAGCAGTTCCTATCTCGTGCGGGAGAACACAGATACGCAGTATTTT. It encodes CASSSYLVRENTDTQYF.

J is TRBJ2-1 and V is TRBV6-2 or TRBV6-3; 7 bases agree with TRBD2. J was trimmed by 0 bases and V by 2 bases; bases with no gene match: 7. The germline CDR1 and CDR2 sequences are MNHEY and SVGEGT. This CDR3 region has 17 residues. CDR3 loop: CASSYTNSGYSYNEQFF. CDR3 nucleotides: TGTGCCAGCAGTTACACGAATAGCGGGTACTCCTACAATGAGCAGTTCTTC.